This T cell receptor (beta chain) was sequenced during a study of Graves' ophthalmopathy and Graves' hyperthyroidism. Each diagnosis was determined on the basis of clinical symptoms, serum thyroxine, TRAb, thyroid ultrasound and orbital computed tomography. With V trimmed by 0 bases and J by 0 bases, 8 bases remained unmatched. Per the germline V gene, CDR1 is DFQATT and CDR2 is SNEGSKA (reference sequence). The CDR3 is 16 residues long. As the template, RNA transcripts were used to amplify TCR beta CDR3 regions. An initial RT-PCR round employing HTBI primers preceded a second-round multiplex PCR. TCRdb re-called the multiplex PCR reads through MiXCR, storing one row per CDR3 protein. The table lists around 1.1 million distinct CDR3 sequences, roughly two fifths of them singletons. Findings and caveats of the study: Ophthalmopathy was separated from stable hyperthyroidism by a 13-signature model with 87.88% sensitivity and over 75% specificity. Most expanded clonotypes from thyroid (those above 0.001 frequency) were also found in blood.

A few counts support this clonotype. Its antigen is not identified. This chain joins TRBV20-1 and TRBJ2-7; 7 bases align to TRBD2. The sample consisted of peripheral blood or thyroid tissue (not recorded which). This clonotype was sampled from an adult man with Graves' hyperthyroidism. As DNA, the CDR3 is TGCAGTGCTAGAGATCCCGGGAGGACGAGCTCCTACGAGCAGTACTTC. Its protein product is CSARDPGRTSSYEQYF.